A selection of T cell receptor beta chains follows, all from one sample in a study of sequential checkpoint blockade in melanoma. TCRdb's table, derived via immunoSEQ multiplex PCR, lists solely in-frame clones and lacks some. Seen here are some 13,000 clones, around 20% observed once, and the top ten hold around 6.8%. Source: tumor tissue (inferred from file names), taken from a patient given nivolumab and ipilimumab in sequence. These TCRs come from a human donor with melanoma. The CDR3 runs from the conserved cysteine through the conserved F or W. D genes are given only for firm matches. Clone size, where shown, is once, few, many, or a class for clones that have expanded.

D gene,V gene,clone size,J gene,CDR3 DNA,CDR3 protein
-,TRBV6-8,few,TRBJ2-7,TGTGCCAGCAGTTACGCAGGGGTCACCTACGAGCAGTACTTC,CASSYAGVTYEQYF
-,TRBV19,once,TRBJ2-1,TGTGCCAGTAGTAGAACAGGTTACAATGAGCAGTTCTTC,CASSRTGYNEQFF
-,TRBV7-2,-,TRBJ1-2,TGTGCCAGCAGCCAAGGGACTATTTATGGCTACACCTTC,CASSQGTIYGYTF
-,TRBV6-8,few,TRBJ2-2,TGTGCCAGCGACAGGAGAAACACCGGGGAGCTGTTTTTT,CASDRRNTGELFF
-,TRBV12-2,-,TRBJ2-2,TGTGCCAGTACCCTCGCCCACGGTGCCGGGGAGCTGTTTTTT,CASTLAHGAGELFF
-,TRBV11-3,-,TRBJ1-4,TGTGCCAGCAGTATCGGCAGGTATACTGAAAAACTGTTTTTT,CASSIGRYTEKLFF
-,TRBV16,-,TRBJ1-2,TGTGCCAGCAGCCAATTTGGGGCAGCTAACTATGGCTACACCTTC,CASSQFGAANYGYTF
-,TRBV11-3,many,TRBJ1-1,TGTGCCAGCAGCTGGCGAACAGGGCTCAACACTGAAGCTTTCTTT,CASSWRTGLNTEAFF
TRBD1,TRBV11-3,many,TRBJ1-4,TGTGCCAGCAGCTTGGTTTTAATGGGACAGGCAACTAATGAAAAACTGTTTTTT,CASSLVLMGQATNEKLFF
-,TRBV18,-,TRBJ1-5,TGTGCCAGCTCCCCAATGGGAGGGGGAAGAGATCAGCCCCAGCATTTT,CASSPMGGGRDQPQHF
-,TRBV19,-,TRBJ2-7,TGTGCCAGTAGTATCGGCTTCTTGGACTCCTACGAGCAGTACTTC,CASSIGFLDSYEQYF
TRBD2,TRBV6-8,few,TRBJ2-1,TGTGCCAGCAGTTTCTCACCGGGACTAGCGGGTTCCAATGAGCAGTTCTTC,CASSFSPGLAGSNEQFF
TRBD1,TRBV9,many,TRBJ1-2,TGTGCCAGCAGTGATTGGGACAGGCAAAAACGTAATGGCTACACCTTC,CASSDWDRQKRNGYTF
TRBD2,TRBV29-1,-,TRBJ2-3,TGCAGCGTTGAGGCGGGAGCGAACACAGATACGCAGTATTTT,CSVEAGANTDTQYF
-,TRBV6-8,medium-sized,TRBJ2-5,TGTGCCAGCAGCAGCCAGCCCCAAGAGACCCAGTACTTC,CASSSQPQETQYF
-,TRBV6-8,-,TRBJ2-2,TGTGCCATCAGTCCCTATCCGGGGCTTAACACCGGGGAGCTGTTTTTT,CAISPYPGLNTGELFF
TRBD1,TRBV6-8,few,TRBJ1-4,TGTGCCAGCAGTTTACAGGGGGGGTTTGAAAAACTGTTTTTT,CASSLQGGFEKLFF